The 17 T cell receptor beta chains presented below share a single source sample, sequenced in a study of T-cell memory formation after mild COVID-19. Each CDR3 protein is one row after TCRdb ran MiXCR on the 5' RACE reads. Of under 250,000 distinct CDR3 sequences listed, around 25% are singletons. The sequencing input was PBMCs or a T cell subset sorted from them (not recorded which). The origin of the receptors is an adult woman who had mild COVID-19 (a few samples of this study predate the infection). Cell type and time point are not known.

CDR3 in amino acids: CASSDRADDTGELFF. The CDR3 bases are TGTGCCAGCAGTGACCGGGCCGACGACACCGGGGAGCTGTTTTTT. The chain recombines TRBV25-1 with TRBJ2-2; D not resolved. The CDR3 totals 15 residues. V was cut by 3 bases and J by 3 bases, with 11 bases left in between. Germline CDR1 and CDR2: MGHDK and SYGVNS.

This clonotype was detected only a few times. The J gene is TRBJ2-2, the V gene TRBV19, with 8 bases aligning to TRBD1. V shed 8 bases and J 1 base; nucleotides not matched to a gene: 3. Germline V lookup: CDR1 LNHDA, CDR2 SQIVND (reference sequence). CDR3 length: 14 residues. The CDR3 coding sequence is TGTGCCAGTGTCAGGGGGCTGAACACCGGGGAGCTGTTTTTT. It yields the protein CASVRGLNTGELFF.

This clonotype was seen a handful of times. This chain connects TRBV6-5 to TRBJ2-2; the match to TRBD2 covers 7 bases. The CDR3 has 16 amino acids. The junction had 8 bases not matched to a gene; V was cut back by 0 bases and J by 7 bases. Germline lookup yields CDR1 MNHEY and CDR2 SVGAGI. The CDR3 nucleotides are TGTGCCAGCAGTTACTCGGGGGGGAGGAGCGGCGGGGAGCTGTTTTTT. As protein: CASSYSGGRSGGELFF.

This chain joins TRBV20-1 and TRBJ2-7, with 8 bases that match TRBD2. Germline-derived CDR1 and CDR2 are DFQATT and SNEGSKA (reference sequence). The CDR3 extends over 14 amino acids. The V gene end was trimmed by 7 bases and the J gene end by 5 bases; junction bases not matched to a gene: 13. CDR3 bases: TGCAGTGGCAGGGTAAGCGGGAGAGGCGACGAGCAGTACTTC. This sequence encodes CSGRVSGRGDEQYF.

The chain joins TRBV5-1 to TRBJ2-1, with TRBD1 identical over 8 bases. This CDR3 has 15 residues. Germline-derived CDR1 and CDR2 are SGHRS and YFSETQ. J gave up 6 bases and V 3 bases, and 8 bases lay outside the gene matches. CDR3 sequence: CASSSGQGPLNEQFF. In DNA form, the CDR3 reads TGCGCCAGCAGCTCCGGACAGGGCCCGCTCAATGAGCAGTTCTTC.

This clonotype has more than one count but fewer than ten. In DNA form, the CDR3 reads TGTGCCAGCAGCTTCGGGACAGGCAGGCCCGGGGAGCTGTTTTTT. It is translated as CASSFGTGRPGELFF. The V call is TRBV12-3 or TRBV12-4, the J call TRBJ2-2; 8 nucleotides align to TRBD1. The CDR3 is 15 amino acids. Trimming took 6 bases from V and 6 from J; bases not matched to a gene: 9.

A few counts support this clonotype. The CDR3 DNA reads TGCAGCGTTCCGGGACGGAGCTCCTACGAGCAGTACTTC. Amino acid sequence: CSVPGRSSYEQYF. The chain employs TRBV29-1 and TRBJ2-7; D possibly uses TRBD1 or TRBD2 (5 bases each). V gave up 5 bases and J gave up 0 bases, with 11 bases separating them. The CDR3 extends over 13 amino acids. The germline gives CDR1 SQVTM, CDR2 ANQGSEA.

Here the CDR3 reads CASSPDRGRKTQYF. CDR3 nucleotides: TGTGCCAGCAGTCCCGATCGGGGGCGAAAGACCCAGTACTTC. V usage is TRBV12-3 or TRBV12-4 and J usage is TRBJ2-5, with D perhaps given as TRBD1 or TRBD2 (6 bases each). This CDR3 comprises 14 residues. V shed 5 bases and J shed 6 bases, with 16 bases lying between them.

The CDR3 DNA reads as TGCAGCGTTGTGGCGGGAGGGCCGCGGGAGCAGTACTTC. Its protein is CSVVAGGPREQYF. The rearrangement uses TRBV29-1 and TRBJ2-7; 9 positions agree with TRBD2. V lost 4 bases to trimming and J lost 7 bases; unmatched junction nucleotides: 8. The CDR3 totals 13 residues. Germline-derived CDR1 and CDR2 are SQVTM and ANQGSEA.

This clonotype was picked up many times. The chain carries TRBV11-2 and TRBJ2-3, with 12 bases that match TRBD2. This CDR3 has 17 amino acids. Germline trimming cut 5 bases from V and 4 bases from J; bases unmatched to any gene: 10. From germline, CDR1 is SGHAT and CDR2 FQNNGV. The CDR3 sequence: CASSRSSGGAVADTQYF. Here the CDR3 DNA reads TGTGCCAGCAGCCGATCTAGCGGGGGGGCCGTAGCAGATACGCAGTATTTT.

Judged by abundance, this clonotype is medium-sized. The chain combines TRBV5-6 with TRBJ2-2, with D possibly being TRBD1 or TRBD2 (5 bases each). V was pared by 0 bases and J by 2 bases, with 11 bases between. CDR3 size: 16 residues. The V gene's germline CDR1 is SGHDT and CDR2 YYEEEE. CDR3 loop: CASSLDKGTNTGELFF. CDR3 sequence (DNA): TGTGCCAGCAGCTTGGATAAGGGGACCAACACCGGGGAGCTGTTTTTT.

This chain links TRBV3-1 with TRBJ2-7; 8 bases line up with TRBD1. The CDR3 extends over 15 amino acids. Trimming took 3 bases from V and 6 from J; bases not matched to a gene: 10. CDR1 is LGHDT, CDR2 YNNKEL, per germline (reference sequence). The DNA of the CDR3 is TGTGCCAGCAGCCACACCCAGGGGGCCTTATCCGAGCAGTACTTC. Residues: CASSHTQGALSEQYF.

The sample holds a few counts of this clonotype. The gene calls are TRBV6-5 and TRBJ1-1; tentatively, D is TRBD1 (6 bases). V lost 8 bases and J lost 4, with 17 bases in between. Germline V gene lookup returns CDR1 MNHEY and CDR2 SVGAGI. The CDR3 consists of 14 residues. CDR3 sequence reads: CASGRGVGGTEAFF. The DNA of the CDR3 is TGTGCCAGCGGCCGCGGGGTAGGGGGCACTGAAGCTTTCTTT.

The sample holds one count of this clonotype. The chain recombines TRBV6-1 with TRBJ2-5; maybe TRBD2 (7 bases). The end of the DNA is better explained by TRBJ2-7, so the J call may be wrong. This CDR3 region has 15 residues. Germline V gene lookup returns CDR1 MNHNS and CDR2 SASEGT. CDR3 region: CASSERGGRGYEQYF. The CDR3, as DNA: TGTGCCAGCAGTGAAAGGGGGGGCCGGGGATACGAGCAGTACTTC.

The genes are TRBV3-1 and TRBJ1-1; D is unclear. V dropped 1 base and J dropped 4 bases, with 13 bases sitting between them. Germline CDR1 LGHDT, CDR2 YNNKEL (reference sequence). This CDR3 has 15 residues. Written as DNA, the CDR3 is TGTGCCAGCAGCCAAGGGGCTGGGGTTCGCACTGAAGCTTTCTTT. Protein product: CASSQGAGVRTEAFF.

The gene calls are TRBV5-1 and TRBJ2-5, with 9 nucleotides matching TRBD1. With V trimmed by 5 bases and J by 2 bases, 7 bases remained unmatched. The CDR3 consists of 15 residues. The germline V gene has CDR1 SGHRS and CDR2 YFSETQ. CDR3 amino acids: CASRSGTGNQETQYF. The CDR3 nucleotides are TGCGCCAGCAGATCAGGGACAGGGAATCAAGAGACCCAGTACTTC.

This chain uses TRBV9 with TRBJ2-7; 10 nucleotides match TRBD2. After removal of 0 bases from V and 3 bases from J, the junction contained 3 bases not matched to a gene. The CDR3 length is 15 residues. Germline CDR1 and CDR2: SGDLS and YYNGEE. The CDR3 bases are TGTGCCAGCAGCGTAGCGGCTAGCGGGAGCTACGAGCAGTACTTC. Encoded protein: CASSVAASGSYEQYF.